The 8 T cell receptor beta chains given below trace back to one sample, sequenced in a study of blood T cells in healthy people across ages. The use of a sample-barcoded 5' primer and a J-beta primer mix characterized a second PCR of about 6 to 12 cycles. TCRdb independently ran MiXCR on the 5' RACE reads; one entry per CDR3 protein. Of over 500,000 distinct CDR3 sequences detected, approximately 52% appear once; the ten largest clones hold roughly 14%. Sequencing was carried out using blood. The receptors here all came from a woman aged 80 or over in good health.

The CDR3, as DNA: TGCAGCGTTGAAGTTCTCGGACTAGCGGGTTCAGATACGCAGTATTTT. This translates into CSVEVLGLAGSDTQYF. V and J are TRBV29-1 and TRBJ2-3, with 11 bases aligning to TRBD2. The CDR3 extends over 16 amino acids. Trimming took 1 base from V and 4 from J; bases not matched to a gene: 7. CDR1 is SQVTM and CDR2 is ANQGSEA in the germline V gene.

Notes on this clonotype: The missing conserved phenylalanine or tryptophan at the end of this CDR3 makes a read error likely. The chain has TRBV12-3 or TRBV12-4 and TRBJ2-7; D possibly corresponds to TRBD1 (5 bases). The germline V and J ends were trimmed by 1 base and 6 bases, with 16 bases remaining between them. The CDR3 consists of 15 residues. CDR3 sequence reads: CASSLVAGPLGEQYL. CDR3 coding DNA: TGTGCCAGCAGTTTAGTTGCAGGGCCCCTTGGCGAGCAGTACTTA.

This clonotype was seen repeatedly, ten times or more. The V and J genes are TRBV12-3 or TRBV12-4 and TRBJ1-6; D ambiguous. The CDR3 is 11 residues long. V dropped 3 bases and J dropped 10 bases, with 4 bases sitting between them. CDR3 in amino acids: CASSFESPLHF. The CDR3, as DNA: TGTGCCAGCAGTTTCGAGTCACCCCTCCACTTT.

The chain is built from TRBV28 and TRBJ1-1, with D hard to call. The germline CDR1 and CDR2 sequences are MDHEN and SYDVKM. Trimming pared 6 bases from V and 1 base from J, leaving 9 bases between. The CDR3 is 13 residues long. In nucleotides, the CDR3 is TGTGCCAGCAGGAGCACAGAGAACACTGAAGCTTTCTTT. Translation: CASRSTENTEAFF.

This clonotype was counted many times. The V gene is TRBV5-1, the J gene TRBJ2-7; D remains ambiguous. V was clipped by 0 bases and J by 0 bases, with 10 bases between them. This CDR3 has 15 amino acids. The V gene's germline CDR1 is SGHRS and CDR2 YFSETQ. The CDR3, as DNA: TGCGCCAGCAGCTTGGATATCTCGAGCTCCTACGAGCAGTACTTC. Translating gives CASSLDISSSYEQYF.

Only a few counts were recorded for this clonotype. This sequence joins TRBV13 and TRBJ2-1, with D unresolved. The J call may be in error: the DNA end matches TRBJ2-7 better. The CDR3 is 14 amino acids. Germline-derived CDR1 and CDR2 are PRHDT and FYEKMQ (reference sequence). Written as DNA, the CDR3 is TGTGCCAGCAGCTTTGCCAGCTCCTACAATGAGCAGTACTTC. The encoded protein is CASSFASSYNEQYF.

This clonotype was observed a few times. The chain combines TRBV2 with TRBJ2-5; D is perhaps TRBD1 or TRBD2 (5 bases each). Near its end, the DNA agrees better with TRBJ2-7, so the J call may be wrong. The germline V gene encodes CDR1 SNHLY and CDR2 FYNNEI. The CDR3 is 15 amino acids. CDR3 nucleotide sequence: TGTGCCAGCAGTTTACCGACCGGGACGGCGTACGAGCAGTACTTC. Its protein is CASSLPTGTAYEQYF.

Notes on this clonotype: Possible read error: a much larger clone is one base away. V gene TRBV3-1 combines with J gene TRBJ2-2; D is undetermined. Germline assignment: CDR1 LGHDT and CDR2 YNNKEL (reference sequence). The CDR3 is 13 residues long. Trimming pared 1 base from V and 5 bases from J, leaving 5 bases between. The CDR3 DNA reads TGTGCCAGCAGCCAAGCTTGGACCGGGGAGCTGTTTTTT. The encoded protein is CASSQAWTGELFF.